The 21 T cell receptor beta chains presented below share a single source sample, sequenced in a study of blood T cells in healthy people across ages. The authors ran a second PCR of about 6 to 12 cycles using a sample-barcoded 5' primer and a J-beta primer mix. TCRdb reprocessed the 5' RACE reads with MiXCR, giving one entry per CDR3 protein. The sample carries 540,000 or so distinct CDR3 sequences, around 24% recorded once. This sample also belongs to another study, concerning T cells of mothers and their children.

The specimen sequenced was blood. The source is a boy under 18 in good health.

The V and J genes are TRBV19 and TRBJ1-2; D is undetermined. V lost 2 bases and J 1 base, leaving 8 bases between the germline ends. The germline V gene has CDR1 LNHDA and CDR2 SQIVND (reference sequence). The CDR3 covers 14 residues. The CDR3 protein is CASSILPNNYGYTF. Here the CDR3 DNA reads TGTGCCAGTAGTATACTTCCGAATAACTATGGCTACACCTTC.

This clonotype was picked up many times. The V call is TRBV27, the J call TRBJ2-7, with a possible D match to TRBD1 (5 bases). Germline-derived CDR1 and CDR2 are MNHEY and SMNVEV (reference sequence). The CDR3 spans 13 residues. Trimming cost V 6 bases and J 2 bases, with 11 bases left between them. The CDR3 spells CASSLRATYEQYF. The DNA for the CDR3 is TGTGCCAGCAGCCTCAGGGCCACCTACGAGCAGTACTTC.

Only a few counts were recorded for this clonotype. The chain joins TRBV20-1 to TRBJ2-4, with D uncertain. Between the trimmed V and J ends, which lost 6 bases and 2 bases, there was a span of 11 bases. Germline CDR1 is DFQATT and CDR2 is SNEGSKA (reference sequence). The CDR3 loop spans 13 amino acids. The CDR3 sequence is CSARHVTKNIQYF. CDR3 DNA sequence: TGCAGTGCCCGGCACGTAACCAAAAACATTCAGTACTTC.

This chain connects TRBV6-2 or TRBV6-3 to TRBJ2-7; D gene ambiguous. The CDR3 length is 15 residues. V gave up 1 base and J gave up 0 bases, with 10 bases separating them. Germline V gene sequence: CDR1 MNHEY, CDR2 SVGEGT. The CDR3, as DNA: TGTGCCAGCAGTTACTTGGACGGAAACTCCTACGAGCAGTACTTC. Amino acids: CASSYLDGNSYEQYF.

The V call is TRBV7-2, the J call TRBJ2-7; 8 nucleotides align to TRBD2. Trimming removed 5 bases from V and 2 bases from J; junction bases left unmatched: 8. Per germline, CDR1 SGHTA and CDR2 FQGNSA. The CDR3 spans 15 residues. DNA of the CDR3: TGTGCCAGCAGCCTGGACGGGAGGGCTACCTACGAGCAGTACTTC. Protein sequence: CASSLDGRATYEQYF.

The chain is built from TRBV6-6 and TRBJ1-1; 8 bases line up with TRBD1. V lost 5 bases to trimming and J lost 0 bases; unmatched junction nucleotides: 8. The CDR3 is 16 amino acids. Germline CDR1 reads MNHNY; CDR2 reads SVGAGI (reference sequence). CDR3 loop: CASSLQTGDMNTEAFF. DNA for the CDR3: TGTGCCAGCAGTCTTCAGACAGGGGATATGAACACTGAAGCTTTCTTT.

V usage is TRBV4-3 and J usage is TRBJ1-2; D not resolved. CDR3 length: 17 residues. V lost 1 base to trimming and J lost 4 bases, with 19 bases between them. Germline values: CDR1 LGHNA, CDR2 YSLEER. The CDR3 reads CASSQGTRTAQSYGYTF. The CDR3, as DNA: TGCGCCAGCAGCCAAGGGACGCGGACGGCGCAGAGCTATGGCTACACCTTC.

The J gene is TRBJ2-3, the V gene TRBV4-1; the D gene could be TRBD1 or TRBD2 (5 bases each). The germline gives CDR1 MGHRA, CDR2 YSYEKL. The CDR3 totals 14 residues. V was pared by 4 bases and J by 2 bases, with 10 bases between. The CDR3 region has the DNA TGCGCCAGCAGCCCCGGGGACGCCACAGATACGCAGTATTTT. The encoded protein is CASSPGDATDTQYF.

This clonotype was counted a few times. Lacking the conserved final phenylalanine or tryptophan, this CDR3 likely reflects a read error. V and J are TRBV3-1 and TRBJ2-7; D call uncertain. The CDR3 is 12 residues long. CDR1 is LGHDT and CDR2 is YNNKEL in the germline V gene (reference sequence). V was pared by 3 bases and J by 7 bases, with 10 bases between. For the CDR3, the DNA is TGTGCCAGCAGCCACTTAGTGGGGGAGCAGTACCTC. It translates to CASSHLVGEQYL.

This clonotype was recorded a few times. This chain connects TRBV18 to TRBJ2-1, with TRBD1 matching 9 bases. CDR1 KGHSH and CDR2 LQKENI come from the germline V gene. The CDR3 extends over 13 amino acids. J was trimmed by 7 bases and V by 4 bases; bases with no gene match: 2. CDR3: CASSRDRENEQFF. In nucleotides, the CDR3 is TGTGCCAGCTCACGGGACAGGGAAAATGAGCAGTTCTTC. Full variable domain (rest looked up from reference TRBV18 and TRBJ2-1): NAGVMQNPRHLVRRRGQEARLRCSPMKGHSHVYWYRQLPEEGLKFMVYLQKENIIDESGMPKERFSAEFPKEGPSILRIQQVVRGDSAAYFCASSRDRENEQFFGPGTRLTVL.

The CDR3 coding sequence is TGTGCCAGCAGCCAGGACGAACCGTCAAGATGGGAGACCCAGTACTTC. Its protein product is CASSQDEPSRWETQYF. The V gene is TRBV14, the J gene TRBJ2-5; unclear D gene. The V gene lost 3 bases and the J gene lost 5 bases, with 19 bases spanning the gap. Per the germline V gene, CDR1 is SGHDN and CDR2 is FVKESK. This CDR3 comprises 16 residues.

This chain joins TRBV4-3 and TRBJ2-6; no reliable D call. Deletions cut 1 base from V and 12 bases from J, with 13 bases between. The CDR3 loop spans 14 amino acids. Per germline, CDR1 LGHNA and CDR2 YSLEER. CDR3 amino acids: CASSQGFGAGVLTF. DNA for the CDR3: TGCGCCAGCAGCCAAGGCTTCGGAGCCGGCGTCCTGACTTTC.

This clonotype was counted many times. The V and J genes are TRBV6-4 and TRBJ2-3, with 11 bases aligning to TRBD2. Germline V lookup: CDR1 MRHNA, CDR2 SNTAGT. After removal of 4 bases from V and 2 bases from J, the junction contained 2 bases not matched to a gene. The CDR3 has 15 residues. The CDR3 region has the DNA TGTGCCAGCAGTGGTAGCGGGGGGGCCACAGATACGCAGTATTTT. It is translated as CASSGSGGATDTQYF.

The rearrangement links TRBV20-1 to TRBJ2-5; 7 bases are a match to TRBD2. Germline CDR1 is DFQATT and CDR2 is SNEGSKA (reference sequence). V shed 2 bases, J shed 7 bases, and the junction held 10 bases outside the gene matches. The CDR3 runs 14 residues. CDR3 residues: CSARPRAVAGTQYF. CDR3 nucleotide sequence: TGCAGTGCTAGACCCCGGGCAGTAGCGGGGACCCAGTACTTC.

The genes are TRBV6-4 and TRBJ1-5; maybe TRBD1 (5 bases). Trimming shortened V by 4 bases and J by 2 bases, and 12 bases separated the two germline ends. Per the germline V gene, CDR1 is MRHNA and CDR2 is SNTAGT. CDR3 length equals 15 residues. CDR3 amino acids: CASSATAEGNQPQHF. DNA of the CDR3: TGTGCCAGCAGTGCGACAGCCGAGGGCAATCAGCCCCAGCATTTT.

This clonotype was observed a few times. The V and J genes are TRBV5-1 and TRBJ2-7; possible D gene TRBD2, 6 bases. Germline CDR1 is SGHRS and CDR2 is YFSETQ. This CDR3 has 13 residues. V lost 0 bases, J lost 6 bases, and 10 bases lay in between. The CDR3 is CASSLAVGGEQYF. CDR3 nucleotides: TGCGCCAGCAGCTTGGCCGTGGGAGGCGAGCAGTACTTC.

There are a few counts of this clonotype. The CDR3 here is CASGLNLTGQVLSKNIQYF. The DNA of the CDR3 is TGTGCTAGTGGTTTGAATCTTACGGGACAGGTTCTCTCGAAAAACATTCAGTACTTC. The chain uses TRBV12-5 and TRBJ2-4; 8 bases align to TRBD1. Per the germline V gene, CDR1 is LGHNT and CDR2 is FRNRAP. The junction had 16 bases not matched to a gene; V was cut back by 2 bases and J by 4 bases. The CDR3 spans 19 residues.

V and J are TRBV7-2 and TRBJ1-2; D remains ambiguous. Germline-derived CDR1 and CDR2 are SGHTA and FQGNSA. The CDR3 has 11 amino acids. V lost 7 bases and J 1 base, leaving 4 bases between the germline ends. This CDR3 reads CASTNNYGYTF. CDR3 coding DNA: TGTGCCAGCACGAATAACTATGGCTACACCTTC.

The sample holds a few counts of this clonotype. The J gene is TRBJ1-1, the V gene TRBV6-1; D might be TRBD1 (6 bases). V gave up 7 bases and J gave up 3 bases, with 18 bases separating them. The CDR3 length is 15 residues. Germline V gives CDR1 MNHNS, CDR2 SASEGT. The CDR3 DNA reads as TGTGCCAGCACCGGTCAGGGGTTCCCTTACACTGAAGCTTTCTTT. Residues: CASTGQGFPYTEAFF.

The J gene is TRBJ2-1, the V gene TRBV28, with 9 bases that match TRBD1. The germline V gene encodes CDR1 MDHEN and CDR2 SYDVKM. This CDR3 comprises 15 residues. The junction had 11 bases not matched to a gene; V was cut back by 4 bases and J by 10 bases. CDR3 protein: CASSSPGQGPSEQFF. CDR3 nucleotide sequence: TGTGCCAGCAGTTCACCGGGACAGGGACCTTCAGAGCAGTTCTTC.

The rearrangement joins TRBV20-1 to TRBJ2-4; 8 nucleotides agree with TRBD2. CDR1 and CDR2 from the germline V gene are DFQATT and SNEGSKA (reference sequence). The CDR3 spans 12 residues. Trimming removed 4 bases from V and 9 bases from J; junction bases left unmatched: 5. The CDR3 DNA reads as TGCAGTGCTAAGCGGGAGAGTGTCATTCAGTACTTC. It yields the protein CSAKRESVIQYF.